This TCR beta chain originates from a study of cytomegalovirus exposure and HLA in healthy donors. Findings and limits, study-wide: Using a false discovery rate of 0.05, a later analysis showed that 16,951 TCR beta sequences were associated with HLA alleles. Trimming of TCR beta V- and J-genes showed a link, identified in a later analysis, to a missense DCLRE1C variant. In terms of immune exposure information, only CMV serostatus was available.

A note on this clone: As yet, its antigen is unknown.

CDR3 length: 16 residues. Germline V CDR1 and CDR2: LGHNA, YSLEER. The V end lost 0 bases, the J end lost 8 bases, and 14 bases lay between the germline ends. 60 Vbeta and 13 Jbeta primers were used in PCR. Some clones are missing from TCRdb's copy, which holds only in-frame ones; the method was immunoSEQ multiplex PCR. The table has approximately 150,000 clones, approximately 82% seen once. This clonotype originated in a middle-aged woman in good health and CMV-seronegative. This sequence joins TRBV4-3 and TRBJ1-6; the D gene is possibly TRBD1 (5 bases). The source material was PBMCs. The CDR3 protein is CASSQDGQRFDSPLHF. As DNA, the CDR3 is TGCGCCAGCAGCCAAGATGGACAACGATTCGATTCACCCCTCCACTTT.